These 30 T cell receptor beta chains share one sample of origin, sequenced in a study of blood T cell repertoires in COVID-19. Repertoires were generated with immunoSEQ multiplex PCR, while TCRdb's copy carries only in-frame clones and drops some. The table has approximately 250,000 clones, around four fifths seen once; the top ten hold 4.2%. Material for sequencing was peripheral blood. These receptors were collected from a man in his fifties or sixties with acute or convalescent COVID-19.

V and J are TRBV7-8 and TRBJ2-3; D is possibly TRBD1 (6 bases). V lost 11 bases, J lost 3 bases, and 12 bases lay in between. The germline V gene encodes CDR1 SGHVS and CDR2 FQNEAQ. CDR3 size: 12 residues. The CDR3 region has the DNA TGTGCCGTGCGAGGGGGAACAGATACGCAGTATTTT. Translated, it gives CAVRGGTDTQYF.

V gene TRBV9 combines with J gene TRBJ1-2, with D unresolved. This CDR3 region has 14 residues. V was trimmed by 5 bases and J by 5 bases, leaving 16 bases between them. Germline lookup yields CDR1 SGDLS and CDR2 YYNGEE. In DNA form, the CDR3 reads TGTGCCAGCAGTCGAGACCCAGAGAGGTATGGCTACACCTTC. The encoded protein is CASSRDPERYGYTF.

This clone was seen once. The chain has TRBV19 and TRBJ1-5; D may be TRBD1 (6 bases). The germline gives CDR1 LNHDA, CDR2 SQIVND (reference sequence). This CDR3 spans 15 amino acids. The V gene lost 3 bases and the J gene lost 0 bases, with 9 bases spanning the gap. CDR3 DNA sequence: TGTGCCAGTAGTATTGGACAGCTTAGCAATCAGCCCCAGCATTTT. This sequence encodes CASSIGQLSNQPQHF.

J is TRBJ1-5 and V is TRBV6-4; D perhaps matches TRBD1 (5 bases). CDR3 size: 13 residues. Germline CDR1 and CDR2: MRHNA and SNTAGT. Trimming took 5 bases from V and 4 from J, leaving 9 bases between them. The CDR3: CASSIQENQPQHF. In DNA form, the CDR3 reads TGTGCCAGCAGTATACAGGAGAATCAGCCCCAGCATTTT.

The chain uses TRBV30 and TRBJ1-2; 8 bases are shared with TRBD1. Unmatched junction bases numbered 4, after V lost 0 bases and J lost 7 bases. Germline CDR1 and CDR2: GTSNPN and SVGIG (reference sequence). CDR3 size: 13 residues. CDR3 DNA: TGTGCCTGGAGTGTACGGACAGGGACTGGCTACACCTTC. Translated: CAWSVRTGTGYTF.

This clone has just a few counts. The chain is built from TRBV13 and TRBJ1-6, with D perhaps matching TRBD1 (6 bases). Trimming left V 5 bases short and J 4 bases short, with 15 bases between. Germline lookup yields CDR1 PRHDT and CDR2 FYEKMQ (reference sequence). The CDR3 extends over 16 amino acids. CDR3: CASSPTGSRYNSPLHF. The CDR3 DNA sequence: TGTGCCAGCAGCCCAACAGGGAGTAGGTATAATTCACCCCTCCACTTT.

The chain joins TRBV7-9 to TRBJ2-1; 11 bases are shared with TRBD2. Trimming removed 1 base from V and 7 bases from J; junction bases left unmatched: 6. Germline loops: CDR1 SEHNR, CDR2 FQNEAQ (reference sequence). The CDR3 extends over 16 amino acids. The CDR3 nucleotides are TGTGCCAGCAGCTTAGTTAGCGGGGGGGCTGGAAATGAGCAGTTCTTC. It specifies CASSLVSGGAGNEQFF.

The chain has TRBV6-2 or TRBV6-3 and TRBJ2-3, with unresolved D. V lost 4 bases, J lost 3 bases, and 14 bases lay in between. Germline V gives CDR1 MNHEY, CDR2 SVGEGT. The CDR3 consists of 15 residues. The CDR3 coding sequence is TGTGCCAGCAGTTTATCGGTCAGAGGAACAGATACGCAGTATTTT. This codes for CASSLSVRGTDTQYF.

The J gene is TRBJ2-1, the V gene TRBV6-5, with D maybe TRBD2 (6 bases). The germline CDR1 and CDR2 sequences are MNHEY and SVGAGI. The CDR3 runs to 15 residues. Trimming stripped 2 bases from V and 8 bases from J, with 16 bases between. This chain's CDR3 is CASSYLAGLFDEQFF. Here the CDR3 DNA reads TGTGCCAGCAGTTACCTGGCGGGGCTATTCGATGAGCAGTTCTTC.

This chain joins TRBV2 and TRBJ2-6; no clear D. CDR1 and CDR2 from the germline V gene are SNHLY and FYNNEI. CDR3 length: 15 amino acids. The germline V and J ends were trimmed by 7 bases and 0 bases, with 10 bases remaining between them. CDR3 nucleotide sequence: TGTGCCAGCATGAACGAACTCTCTGGGGCCAACGTCCTGACTTTC. Translating it yields CASMNELSGANVLTF. The full variable domain, in which reference TRBV2 and TRBJ2-6 provide the parts outside the CDR3, is EPEVTQTPSHQVTQMGQEVILRCVPISNHLYFYWYRQILGQKVEFLVSFYNNEISEKSEIFDDQFSVERPDGSNFTLKIRSTKLEDSAMYFCASMNELSGANVLTFGAGSRLTVL.

The chain is built from TRBV19 and TRBJ2-2; TRBD2 matches 7 bases. CDR1 and CDR2 from the germline V gene are LNHDA and SQIVND (reference sequence). This CDR3 has 15 residues. The V gene end was trimmed by 6 bases and the J gene end by 3 bases; junction bases not matched to a gene: 7. The CDR3: CASRRLGGDTGELFF. For the CDR3, the DNA is TGTGCCAGTAGGAGACTGGGGGGGGACACCGGGGAGCTGTTTTTT.

About this clone: Other DNA sequences of this sample code for an identical CDR3. V and J are TRBV18 and TRBJ1-4, with D unclear. CDR1 is KGHSH, CDR2 LQKENI, per germline. The ends were cut back, 2 bases at V and 4 bases at J, with 5 bases in the middle. The CDR3 totals 13 residues. The CDR3 sequence: CASSPGLNEKLFF. The CDR3 region has the DNA TGTGCCAGCTCACCAGGGCTTAATGAAAAACTGTTTTTT.

The rearrangement joins TRBV9 to TRBJ2-1; 9 positions agree with TRBD1. The CDR3 is 15 amino acids. Trimming took 3 bases from V and 7 from J; bases not matched to a gene: 8. Germline V gene sequence: CDR1 SGDLS, CDR2 YYNGEE. CDR3 residues: CASSGLPQGANEQFF. The CDR3 DNA sequence: TGTGCCAGCAGCGGACTCCCACAGGGGGCGAATGAGCAGTTCTTC.

The chain combines TRBV5-8 with TRBJ2-7, with 9 bases fitting TRBD2. From germline, CDR1 is SGHTS and CDR2 YDEGEE. J lost 3 bases, V lost 0 bases, and 7 bases had no gene match. CDR3 length: 16 residues. CDR3 DNA: TGTGCCAGCAGCTTGGAGAGCCTAGCGGGGAGCTACGAGCAGTACTTC. It is translated as CASSLESLAGSYEQYF.

The J gene is TRBJ2-1, the V gene TRBV6-2 or TRBV6-3; 7 bases agree with TRBD2. Germline trimming cut 2 bases from V and 8 bases from J; bases unmatched to any gene: 9. The CDR3 length is 15 residues. Germline CDR1 MNHEY, CDR2 SVGEGT. CDR3 region: CASSYAMRGGHEQFF. CDR3 sequence (DNA): TGTGCCAGCAGTTACGCTATGCGGGGAGGGCATGAGCAGTTCTTC.

The chain employs TRBV13 and TRBJ2-7; D possibly corresponds to TRBD1 (5 bases). Germline assignment: CDR1 PRHDT and CDR2 FYEKMQ (reference sequence). V was pared by 2 bases and J by 1 base, with 12 bases between. This CDR3 spans 15 amino acids. The CDR3, as DNA: TGTGCCAGCAGCTTAAGGTCAGGGTTGTCCTACGAGCAGTACTTC. Translating gives CASSLRSGLSYEQYF. The whole variable domain, remainder taken from reference TRBV13 and TRBJ2-7, is AAGVIQSPRHLIKEKRETATLKCYPIPRHDTVYWYQQGPGQDPQFLISFYEKMQSDKGSIPDRFSAQQFSDYHSELNMSSLELGDSALYFCASSLRSGLSYEQYFGPGTRLTVT.

This clone was found once. The chain employs TRBV24-1 and TRBJ2-3; 7 positions match TRBD2. Unmatched junction bases numbered 11, after V lost 4 bases and J lost 11 bases. CDR3 length: 14 amino acids. Germline CDR1 reads KGHDR; CDR2 reads SFDVKD. In DNA, the CDR3 is TGTGCCACCAGTGACCGCCATTCTAGCGGAAAGCAGTATTTT. This encodes CATSDRHSSGKQYF.

This rearrangement joins TRBV9 to TRBJ2-6; D possibly corresponds to TRBD2 (5 bases). This CDR3 region has 16 residues. V was trimmed by 3 bases and J by 0 bases, leaving 10 bases between them. CDR1 SGDLS and CDR2 YYNGEE come from the germline V gene. Here the CDR3 DNA reads TGTGCCAGCAGCGAGAGCGGATCCTCTGGGGCCAACGTCCTGACTTTC. Its protein is CASSESGSSGANVLTF.

The CDR3 protein is CASSFSAGTYNEQFF. The CDR3 nucleotides read TGTGCCAGCAGCTTCTCGGCGGGAACCTACAATGAGCAGTTCTTC. The rearrangement links TRBV11-2 to TRBJ2-1; a possible D gene is TRBD2 (6 bases). Germline CDR1 and CDR2: SGHAT and FQNNGV. Trimming took 3 bases from V and 2 from J, leaving 11 bases between them. The CDR3 sequence is 15 residues long.

This chain connects TRBV25-1 to TRBJ2-2, with D tentatively TRBD1 (6 bases). Germline V CDR1 and CDR2: MGHDK, SYGVNS. The CDR3 runs to 14 residues. Between the trimmed V and J ends, which lost 8 bases and 1 base, there was a span of 11 bases. CDR3 residues: CASQIGGNTGELFF. The CDR3 DNA follows: TGTGCCAGCCAGATAGGGGGGAACACCGGGGAGCTGTTTTTT. The complete variable domain, with remaining parts taken from reference TRBV25-1 and TRBJ2-2, reads EADIYQTPRYLVIGTGKKITLECSQTMGHDKMYWYQQDPGMELHLIHYSYGVNSTEKGDLSSESTVSRIRTEHFPLTLESARPSHTSQYLCASQIGGNTGELFFGEGSRLTVL.

V is TRBV7-9 and J is TRBJ2-7; D might be TRBD2 (6 bases). CDR3 length: 14 amino acids. Germline V gene sequence: CDR1 SEHNR, CDR2 FQNEAQ (reference sequence). V dropped 5 bases and J dropped 6 bases, with 17 bases sitting between them. DNA for the CDR3: TGTGCCAGCAGCCTAGAGGGCGGAGGGCGCGAGCAGTACTTC. Amino acid sequence: CASSLEGGGREQYF.

V and J are TRBV6-1 and TRBJ2-7, with D possibly being TRBD2 (6 bases). CDR3 length equals 16 residues. The V end was cut by 0 bases, the J end by 3 bases, with 15 bases between. Per germline, CDR1 MNHNS and CDR2 SASEGT. This CDR3 is CASSEAAGGTIYEQYF. CDR3 in DNA: TGTGCCAGCAGTGAAGCGGCTGGAGGGACCATCTACGAGCAGTACTTC.

This sequence joins TRBV2 and TRBJ2-7; tentatively, D is TRBD1 (6 bases). Deletions cut 6 bases from V and 6 bases from J, with 21 bases between. Germline V gene sequence: CDR1 SNHLY, CDR2 FYNNEI. The CDR3 length is 15 residues. The chain's CDR3 is CASSTRQGRFSEQYF. The CDR3 DNA is TGTGCCAGCAGCACCCGCCAGGGGCGATTTAGCGAGCAGTACTTC.

V is TRBV3-1 (or the pseudogene TRBV3-2) and J is TRBJ1-4; TRBD1 matches 7 bases. The CDR3 covers 14 residues. The V segment lost 4 bases and the J segment 9 bases; nucleotides outside the gene matches: 8. CDR1 LGHDT and CDR2 YNNKEL come from the germline V gene (reference sequence). The CDR3 coding sequence is TGTGCCAGCAGCCCAGGGCAGGGGGTTAAAAAACTGTTTTTT. Its protein product is CASSPGQGVKKLFF.

The gene calls are TRBV19 and TRBJ1-2, with D maybe TRBD1 (6 bases). Trimming cost V 6 bases and J 5 bases, with 16 bases left between them. Germline V lookup: CDR1 LNHDA, CDR2 SQIVND (reference sequence). This CDR3 has 14 residues. CDR3 region: CASRAAGARYGYTF. CDR3 nucleotide sequence: TGTGCCAGTAGGGCCGCGGGGGCGCGTTATGGCTACACCTTC.

The genes are TRBV6-1 and TRBJ2-1; 10 bases are shared with TRBD1. Trimming removed 3 bases from V and 7 bases from J; junction bases left unmatched: 6. This CDR3 is built from 15 residues. Germline V gene sequence: CDR1 MNHNS, CDR2 SASEGT. The DNA of the CDR3 is TGTGCCAGCAGTGAGATGAGACAGGGGGCAAATGAGCAGTTCTTC. This encodes CASSEMRQGANEQFF.

For the CDR3, the DNA is TGTGCCAGCAGCTGGGGACGGGGGGAGTGGGAGCAGTACTTC. It is translated as CASSWGRGEWEQYF. This chain links TRBV7-6 with TRBJ2-7, with 7 bases aligning to TRBD2. Germline V gene sequence: CDR1 SGHVS, CDR2 FNYEAQ. Trimming took 4 bases from V and 7 from J; bases not matched to a gene: 10. The CDR3 totals 14 residues.

The chain uses TRBV12-3 or TRBV12-4 and TRBJ1-4, with D tentatively TRBD1 (5 bases). Trimming took 6 bases from V and 7 from J, leaving 9 bases between them. CDR3 length: 12 residues. In DNA form, the CDR3 reads TGTGCCAGCAGCCGACAGTCTGAAAAACTGTTTTTT. Translated, it gives CASSRQSEKLFF.

The chain is built from TRBV3-1 (or the pseudogene TRBV3-2) and TRBJ2-7; tentatively, D is TRBD1 (5 bases). This CDR3 has 17 amino acids. V was clipped by 2 bases and J by 0 bases, with 17 bases between them. Germline V CDR1 and CDR2: LGHDT, YNNKEL (reference sequence). The CDR3 DNA reads as TGTGCCAGCAGCCAACGATCCAGGGTCCCCAGCTCCTACGAGCAGTACTTC. As protein: CASSQRSRVPSSYEQYF.

This chain joins TRBV9 and TRBJ2-7, with a weak D call TRBD2 (7 bases). From germline, CDR1 is SGDLS and CDR2 YYNGEE. The V gene lost 3 bases and the J gene lost 3 bases, with 19 bases spanning the gap. The CDR3 consists of 16 residues. The CDR3 here is CASSGPVGGRSYEQYF. The CDR3 DNA sequence: TGTGCCAGCAGCGGACCAGTGGGGGGGCGCAGCTACGAGCAGTACTTC.